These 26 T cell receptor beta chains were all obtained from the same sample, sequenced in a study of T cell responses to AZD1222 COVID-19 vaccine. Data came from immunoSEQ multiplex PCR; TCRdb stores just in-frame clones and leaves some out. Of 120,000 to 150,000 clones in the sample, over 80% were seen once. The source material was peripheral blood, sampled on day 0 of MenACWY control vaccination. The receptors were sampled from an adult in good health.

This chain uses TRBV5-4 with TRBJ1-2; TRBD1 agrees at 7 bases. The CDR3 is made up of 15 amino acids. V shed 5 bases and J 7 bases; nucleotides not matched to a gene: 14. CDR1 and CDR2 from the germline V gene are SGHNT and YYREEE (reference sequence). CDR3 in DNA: TGTGCCAGCAGTTCGCCGGGACAGAGCCCTTTTGGCTACACCTTC. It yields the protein CASSSPGQSPFGYTF.

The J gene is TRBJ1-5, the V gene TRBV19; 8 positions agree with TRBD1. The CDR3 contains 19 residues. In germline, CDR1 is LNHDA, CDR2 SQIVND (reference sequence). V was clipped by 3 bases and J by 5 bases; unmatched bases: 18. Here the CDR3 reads CASSMSGQGRIAGHQPQHF. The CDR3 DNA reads TGTGCCAGTAGTATGAGCGGACAGGGAAGGATCGCAGGGCATCAGCCCCAGCATTTT.

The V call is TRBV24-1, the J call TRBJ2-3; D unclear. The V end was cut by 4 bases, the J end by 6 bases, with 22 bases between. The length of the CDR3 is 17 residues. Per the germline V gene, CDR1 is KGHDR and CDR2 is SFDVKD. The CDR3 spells CATSDPGSKKASDTQYF. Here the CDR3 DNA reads TGTGCCACCAGTGACCCCGGGTCCAAAAAGGCTTCGGATACGCAGTATTTT.

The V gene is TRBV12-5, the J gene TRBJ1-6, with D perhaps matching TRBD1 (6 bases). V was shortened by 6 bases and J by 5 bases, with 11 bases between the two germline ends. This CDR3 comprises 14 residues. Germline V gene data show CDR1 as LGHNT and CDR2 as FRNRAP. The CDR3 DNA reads TGTGCTAGTGGGGCAGGACAGAATAATTCACCCCTCCACTTT. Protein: CASGAGQNNSPLHF.

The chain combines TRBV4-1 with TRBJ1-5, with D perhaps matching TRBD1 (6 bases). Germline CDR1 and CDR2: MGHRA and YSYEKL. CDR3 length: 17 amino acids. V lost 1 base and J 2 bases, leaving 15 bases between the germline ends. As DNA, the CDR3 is TGCGCCAGCAGCCAAGGAACAGGGAGGATGGGCAATCAGCCCCAGCATTTT. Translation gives CASSQGTGRMGNQPQHF.

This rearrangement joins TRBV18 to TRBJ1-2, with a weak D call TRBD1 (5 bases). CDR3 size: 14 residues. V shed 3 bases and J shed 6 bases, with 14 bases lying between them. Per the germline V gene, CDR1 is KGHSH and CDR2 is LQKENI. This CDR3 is CASSPEKEGNGYTF. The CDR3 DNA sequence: TGTGCCAGCTCACCTGAGAAAGAGGGGAATGGCTACACCTTC. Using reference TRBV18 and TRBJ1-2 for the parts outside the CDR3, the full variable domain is NAGVMQNPRHLVRRRGQEARLRCSPMKGHSHVYWYRQLPEEGLKFMVYLQKENIIDESGMPKERFSAEFPKEGPSILRIQQVVRGDSAAYFCASSPEKEGNGYTFGSGTRLTVV.

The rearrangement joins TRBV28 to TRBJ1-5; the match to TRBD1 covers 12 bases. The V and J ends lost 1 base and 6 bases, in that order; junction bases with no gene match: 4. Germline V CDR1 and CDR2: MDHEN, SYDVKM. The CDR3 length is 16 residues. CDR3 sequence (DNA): TGTGCCAGCAGTTTATCGGGACAGGGGGCGAGTCAGCCCCAGCATTTT. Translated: CASSLSGQGASQPQHF. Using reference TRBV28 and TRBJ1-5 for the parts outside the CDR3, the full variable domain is DVKVTQSSRYLVKRTGEKVFLECVQDMDHENMFWYRQDPGLGLRLIYFSYDVKMKEKGDIPEGYSVSREKKERFSLILESASTNQTSMYLCASSLSGQGASQPQHFGDGTRLSIL.

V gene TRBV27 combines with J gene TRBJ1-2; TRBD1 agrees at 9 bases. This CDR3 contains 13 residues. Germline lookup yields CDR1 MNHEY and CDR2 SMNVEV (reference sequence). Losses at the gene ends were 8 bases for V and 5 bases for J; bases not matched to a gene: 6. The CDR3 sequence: CASSQQGAYGYTF. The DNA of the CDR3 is TGTGCCAGCTCTCAACAGGGGGCTTATGGCTACACCTTC.

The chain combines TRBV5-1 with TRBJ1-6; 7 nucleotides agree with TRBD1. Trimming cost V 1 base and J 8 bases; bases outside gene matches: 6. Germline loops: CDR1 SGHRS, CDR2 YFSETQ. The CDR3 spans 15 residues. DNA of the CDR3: TGCGCCAGCAGCTTGAATTGGCAGGGGGATTCACCCCTCCACTTT. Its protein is CASSLNWQGDSPLHF.

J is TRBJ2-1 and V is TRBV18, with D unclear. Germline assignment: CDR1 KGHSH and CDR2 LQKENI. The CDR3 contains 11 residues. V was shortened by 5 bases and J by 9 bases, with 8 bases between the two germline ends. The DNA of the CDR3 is TGTGCCAGCTCATACAGAGGTGAGCAGTTCTTC. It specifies CASSYRGEQFF. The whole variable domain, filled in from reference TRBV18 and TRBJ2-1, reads NAGVMQNPRHLVRRRGQEARLRCSPMKGHSHVYWYRQLPEEGLKFMVYLQKENIIDESGMPKERFSAEFPKEGPSILRIQQVVRGDSAAYFCASSYRGEQFFGPGTRLTVL.

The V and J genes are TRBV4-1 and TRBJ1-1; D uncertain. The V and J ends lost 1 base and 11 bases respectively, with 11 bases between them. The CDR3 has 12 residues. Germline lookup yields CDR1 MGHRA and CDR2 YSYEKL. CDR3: CASSQGVDDAFF. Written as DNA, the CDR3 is TGCGCCAGCAGCCAAGGGGTGGATGACGCTTTCTTT.

Here the CDR3 reads CASSGRQGNTEAFF. CDR3 sequence (DNA): TGTGCCAGCAGCGGACGACAGGGGAACACTGAAGCTTTCTTT. The rearrangement joins TRBV2 to TRBJ1-1; 7 bases are shared with TRBD1. The trim removed 6 bases at V and 1 base at J, leaving 5 bases unmatched. Germline V gene sequence: CDR1 SNHLY, CDR2 FYNNEI. The CDR3 runs 14 residues. The full variable domain, its missing parts supplied by reference TRBV2 and TRBJ1-1, is EPEVTQTPSHQVTQMGQEVILRCVPISNHLYFYWYRQILGQKVEFLVSFYNNEISEKSEIFDDQFSVERPDGSNFTLKIRSTKLEDSAMYFCASSGRQGNTEAFFGQGTRLTVV.

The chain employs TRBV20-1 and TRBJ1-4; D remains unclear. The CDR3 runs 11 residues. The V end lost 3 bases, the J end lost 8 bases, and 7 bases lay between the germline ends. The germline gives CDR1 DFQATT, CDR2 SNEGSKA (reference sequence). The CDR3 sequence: CSASRNEKLFF. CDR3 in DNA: TGCAGTGCTAGCCGGAACGAAAAACTGTTTTTT.

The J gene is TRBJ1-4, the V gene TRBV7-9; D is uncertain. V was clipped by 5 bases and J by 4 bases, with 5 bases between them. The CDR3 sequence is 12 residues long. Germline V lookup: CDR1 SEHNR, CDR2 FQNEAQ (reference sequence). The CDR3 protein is CASSPDNEKLFF. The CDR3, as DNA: TGTGCCAGCAGCCCCGATAATGAAAAACTGTTTTTT.

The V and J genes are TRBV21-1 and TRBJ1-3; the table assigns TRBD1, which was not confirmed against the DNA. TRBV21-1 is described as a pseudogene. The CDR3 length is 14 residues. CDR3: CASTPGAAADTIYF. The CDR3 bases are TGTGCCAGCACCCCTGGGGCGGCCGCGGACACCATATATTTT.

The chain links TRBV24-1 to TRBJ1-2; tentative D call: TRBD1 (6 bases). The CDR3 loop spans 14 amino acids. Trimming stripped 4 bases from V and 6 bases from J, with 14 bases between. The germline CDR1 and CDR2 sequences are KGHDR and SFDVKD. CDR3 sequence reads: CATSDGGRPDGYTF. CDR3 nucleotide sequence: TGTGCCACCAGTGACGGGGGGCGCCCCGATGGCTACACCTTC.

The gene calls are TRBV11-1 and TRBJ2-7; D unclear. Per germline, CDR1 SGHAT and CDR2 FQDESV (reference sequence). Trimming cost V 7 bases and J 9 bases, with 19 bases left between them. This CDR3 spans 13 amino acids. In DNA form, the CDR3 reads TGTGCCAGCATCCTGGGGTCGGATGGATCGCAGTACTTC. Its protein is CASILGSDGSQYF.

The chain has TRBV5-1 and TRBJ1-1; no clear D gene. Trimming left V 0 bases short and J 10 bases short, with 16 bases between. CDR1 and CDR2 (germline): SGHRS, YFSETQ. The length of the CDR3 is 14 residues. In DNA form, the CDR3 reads TGCGCCAGCAGCTTGGCCGCGCAGAACCAGAGAGCTTTCTTT. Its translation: CASSLAAQNQRAFF.

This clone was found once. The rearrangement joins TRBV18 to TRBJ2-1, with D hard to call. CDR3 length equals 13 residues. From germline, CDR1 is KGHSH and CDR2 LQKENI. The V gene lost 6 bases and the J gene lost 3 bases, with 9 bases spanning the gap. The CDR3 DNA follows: TGTGCCAGCTCGTCTCAGGACTACAATGAGCAGTTCTTC. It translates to CASSSQDYNEQFF.

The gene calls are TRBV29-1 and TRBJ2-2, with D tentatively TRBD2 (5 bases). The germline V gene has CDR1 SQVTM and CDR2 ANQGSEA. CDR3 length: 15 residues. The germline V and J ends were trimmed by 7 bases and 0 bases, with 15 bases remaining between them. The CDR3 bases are TGCAGCGCGTCGGAGGCGGGTCCGAACACCGGGGAGCTGTTTTTT. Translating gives CSASEAGPNTGELFF.

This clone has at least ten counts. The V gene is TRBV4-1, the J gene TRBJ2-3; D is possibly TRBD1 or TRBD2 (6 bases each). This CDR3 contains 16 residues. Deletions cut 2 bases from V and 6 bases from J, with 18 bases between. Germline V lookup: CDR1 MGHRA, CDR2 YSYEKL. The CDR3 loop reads CASSQLGGPNWDTQYF. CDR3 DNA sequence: TGCGCCAGCAGCCAACTGGGGGGCCCGAATTGGGATACGCAGTATTTT.

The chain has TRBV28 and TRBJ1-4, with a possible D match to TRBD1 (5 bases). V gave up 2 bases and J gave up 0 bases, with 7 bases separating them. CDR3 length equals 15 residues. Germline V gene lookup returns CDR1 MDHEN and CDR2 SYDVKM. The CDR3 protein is CASSLQGTTNEKLFF. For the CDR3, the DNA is TGTGCCAGCAGTTTACAGGGAACAACTAATGAAAAACTGTTTTTT.

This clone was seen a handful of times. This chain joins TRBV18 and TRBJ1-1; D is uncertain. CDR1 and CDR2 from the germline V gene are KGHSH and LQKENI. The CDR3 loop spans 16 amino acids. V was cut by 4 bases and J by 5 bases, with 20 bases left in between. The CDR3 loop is CASSQIRWTAYTEAFF. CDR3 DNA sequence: TGTGCCAGCTCACAGATTAGGTGGACGGCTTATACTGAAGCTTTCTTT. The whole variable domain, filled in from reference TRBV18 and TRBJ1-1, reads NAGVMQNPRHLVRRRGQEARLRCSPMKGHSHVYWYRQLPEEGLKFMVYLQKENIIDESGMPKERFSAEFPKEGPSILRIQQVVRGDSAAYFCASSQIRWTAYTEAFFGQGTRLTVV.

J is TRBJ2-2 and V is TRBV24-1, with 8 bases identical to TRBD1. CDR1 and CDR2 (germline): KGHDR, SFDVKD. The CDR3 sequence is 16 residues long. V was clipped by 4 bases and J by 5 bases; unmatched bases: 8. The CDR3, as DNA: TGTGCCACCAGTGACCCTGGACAGGGTGGAACCGGGGAGCTGTTTTTT. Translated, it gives CATSDPGQGGTGELFF.

The CDR3 DNA is TGTGCCAGCTCACGAGGCGGGGTGGGAGTGGATGAGCAGTTCTTC. It translates to CASSRGGVGVDEQFF. This chain connects TRBV18 to TRBJ2-1, with a weak D call TRBD2 (6 bases). Germline V gives CDR1 KGHSH, CDR2 LQKENI. This CDR3 has 15 residues. V shed 4 bases and J shed 8 bases, with 18 bases lying between them.

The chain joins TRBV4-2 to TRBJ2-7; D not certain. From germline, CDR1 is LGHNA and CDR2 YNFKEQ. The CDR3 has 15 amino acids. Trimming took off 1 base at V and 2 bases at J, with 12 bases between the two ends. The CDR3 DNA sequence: TGTGCCAGCAGCCAAGGTCGTAGCACCGCCTACGAGCAGTACTTC. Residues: CASSQGRSTAYEQYF.